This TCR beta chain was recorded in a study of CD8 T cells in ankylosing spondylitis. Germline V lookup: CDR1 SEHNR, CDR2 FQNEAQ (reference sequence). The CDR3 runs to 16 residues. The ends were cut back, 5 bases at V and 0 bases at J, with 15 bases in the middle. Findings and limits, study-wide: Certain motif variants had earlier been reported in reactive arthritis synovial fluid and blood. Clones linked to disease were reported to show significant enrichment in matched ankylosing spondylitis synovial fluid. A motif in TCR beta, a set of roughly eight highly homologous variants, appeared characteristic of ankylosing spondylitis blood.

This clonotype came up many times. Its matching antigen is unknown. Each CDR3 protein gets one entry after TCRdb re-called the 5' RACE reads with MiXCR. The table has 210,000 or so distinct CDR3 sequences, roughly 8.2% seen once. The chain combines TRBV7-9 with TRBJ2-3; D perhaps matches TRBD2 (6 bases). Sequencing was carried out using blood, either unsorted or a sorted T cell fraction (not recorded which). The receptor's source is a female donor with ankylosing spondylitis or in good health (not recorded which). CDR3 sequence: CASSPLGGPSTDTQYF. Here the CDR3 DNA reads TGTGCCAGCAGCCCTCTGGGAGGTCCTAGCACAGATACGCAGTATTTT.